The rows below give T cell receptor beta chains drawn from one sample of a study of T-cell reconstitution after alpha-beta-depleted transplantation in children. A single record per CDR3 protein comes from TCRdb applying MiXCR to the PCR reads. Of 500,000 to 650,000 distinct CDR3 sequences in the sample, over 10% are singletons; the top ten hold 11% to 15%. The starting material was PBMCs, mostly from graft donor cells, obtained 180 days after TCRalphabeta/CD19-depleted stem cell transplant. The source is a female patient between 2 and 10 years old who had a stem cell transplant for aplastic anemia, so the T cells may come from the graft donor. CDR3s include the opening cysteine and the closing phenylalanine or tryptophan. A D gene is named only where the DNA matches it firmly. The size of a clone is reported for some rows only, either as once, few or many, or as a class for expanded clones.

D	V	size	J	DNA	CDR3
TRBD2	TRBV5-1	many	TRBJ2-1	TGCGCCAGCAGCTTGCGGCAGACTAGCGGGAGCATATACAATGAGCAGTTCTTC	CASSLRQTSGSIYNEQFF
TRBD2	TRBV3-1	few	TRBJ2-2	TGTGCCAGCAGCCAAGGAGGAGCGGGGGAGTTGTTTTTT	CASSQGGAGELFF
TRBD2	TRBV7-2	once	TRBJ2-7	TGTGCCAGCGGCTTCCCCGGGACTAGTCTATCCTACGAGCAGTACTTC	CASGFPGTSLSYEQYF
NA	TRBV10-2	few	TRBJ2-3	TGCGCCAGCAGTGAGCCCCCCTTGCGGGGGCACACAGATACGCAGTATTTT	CASSEPPLRGHTDTQYF
TRBD2	TRBV11-3	few	TRBJ2-5	TGTGCCAGCAGCTTAGCGGGAGGGCCTCAAGAGACCCAGTACTTC	CASSLAGGPQETQYF
TRBD2	TRBV4-3	NA	TRBJ2-3	TGCGCCAGCAGCCAAGGTGGTAGCGGGAGAGATACGCAGTATTTT	CASSQGGSGRDTQYF
TRBD1	TRBV5-1	NA	TRBJ1-1	TGCGCCAGCAGCCCTACGGACAGGGAATTCCCTGAAGCTTTCTTT	CASSPTDREFPEAFF
NA	TRBV5-1	NA	TRBJ1-2	TGCGCCAGCAGCCGATTTAACTATGGCTACACCTTC	CASSRFNYGYTF
NA	TRBV7-9	NA	TRBJ1-4	TGTGCCAGCAGCCTAAAACAGGGAGGTAATGAAAAACTGTTTTTT	CASSLKQGGNEKLFF
NA	TRBV29-1	few	TRBJ2-1	TGCAGCGGTGGAGCAGGGGGGTACAATGAGCAGTTCTTC	CSGGAGGYNEQFF
TRBD2	TRBV4-3	NA	TRBJ2-3	TGCGCCAGCAGCCGGCAGCGGGGACTAGCGGGAGGCACAGATACGCAGTATTTT	CASSRQRGLAGGTDTQYF
NA	TRBV5-1	few	TRBJ1-5	TGCGCCAGCAGCCGGACCCACAATCAGCCCCAGCATTTT	CASSRTHNQPQHF
TRBD2	TRBV7-3	NA	TRBJ2-1	TGTGCCAGCAGCTTAACGGGGCCTAGCGGGAGGAATGGGAATGAGCAGTTCTTC	CASSLTGPSGRNGNEQFF
TRBD2	TRBV7-9	many	TRBJ2-7	TGTGCCAGCAGCCCTTTTCTAGCGGGCCCCTCCTACGAGCAGTACTTC	CASSPFLAGPSYEQYF
NA	TRBV7-9	NA	TRBJ1-2	TGTGCCAGCAGCCGCCGACACGATGGCTACACCTTC	CASSRRHDGYTF
TRBD2	TRBV7-2	many	TRBJ2-7	TGTGCCAGCAGCCCAGGACTAGCGGTCTACGAGCAGTACTTC	CASSPGLAVYEQYF
NA	TRBV28	many	TRBJ2-5	TGTGCCAGCAGTAGGGACGTCTCCCGTCAAGAGACCCAGTACTTC	CASSRDVSRQETQYF
TRBD2	TRBV9	NA	TRBJ2-7	TGTGCCAGCAGCCCAGACCCTAGCGGGGTTAGGTACGAGCAGTACTTC	CASSPDPSGVRYEQYF
TRBD2	TRBV7-9	NA	TRBJ2-3	TGTGCCAGCAAGACCGGGACTAGCGGGAGCCCAGATACGCAGTATTTT	CASKTGTSGSPDTQYF
TRBD2	TRBV20-1	NA	TRBJ2-2	TGCAGTGCAAGGCAGGCGGGAGGGAACACCGGGGAGCTGTTTTTT	CSARQAGGNTGELFF
NA	TRBV20-1	NA	TRBJ2-2	TGCAGTTACGGACAATCGAACACCGGGGAGCTGTTTTTT	CSYGQSNTGELFF
NA	TRBV5-1	many	TRBJ1-1	TGCGCCAGCAGCTTGGGACTGGAGAACACTGAAGCTTTCTTT	CASSLGLENTEAFF
NA	TRBV29-1	few	TRBJ2-1	TGCAGCGGTGGACTGTTTTCTTACAATGAGCAGTTCTTC	CSGGLFSYNEQFF
NA	TRBV27	NA	TRBJ2-4	TGTGCCAGCAGTTTTGGAACCAAAAACATTCAGTACTTC	CASSFGTKNIQYF
NA	TRBV9	NA	TRBJ1-2	TGTGCCAGCAGCGTAGTTGGGGGACCCTATGGCTACACCTTC	CASSVVGGPYGYTF
TRBD2	TRBV12-3/TRBV12-4	NA	TRBJ2-7	TGTGCCAGCAGTTCTAGGGTGGGACTAGCTTTCTACGAGCAGTACTTC	CASSSRVGLAFYEQYF
TRBD1	TRBV7-2	NA	TRBJ2-1	TGTGCCAGCAGTACAGGGGGAGGCAATGAGCAGTTCTTC	CASSTGGGNEQFF
TRBD1	TRBV5-1	NA	TRBJ1-2	TGCACCAGCAGCTGGGGACAGAGTTTTTATGGCTACACCTTC	CTSSWGQSFYGYTF